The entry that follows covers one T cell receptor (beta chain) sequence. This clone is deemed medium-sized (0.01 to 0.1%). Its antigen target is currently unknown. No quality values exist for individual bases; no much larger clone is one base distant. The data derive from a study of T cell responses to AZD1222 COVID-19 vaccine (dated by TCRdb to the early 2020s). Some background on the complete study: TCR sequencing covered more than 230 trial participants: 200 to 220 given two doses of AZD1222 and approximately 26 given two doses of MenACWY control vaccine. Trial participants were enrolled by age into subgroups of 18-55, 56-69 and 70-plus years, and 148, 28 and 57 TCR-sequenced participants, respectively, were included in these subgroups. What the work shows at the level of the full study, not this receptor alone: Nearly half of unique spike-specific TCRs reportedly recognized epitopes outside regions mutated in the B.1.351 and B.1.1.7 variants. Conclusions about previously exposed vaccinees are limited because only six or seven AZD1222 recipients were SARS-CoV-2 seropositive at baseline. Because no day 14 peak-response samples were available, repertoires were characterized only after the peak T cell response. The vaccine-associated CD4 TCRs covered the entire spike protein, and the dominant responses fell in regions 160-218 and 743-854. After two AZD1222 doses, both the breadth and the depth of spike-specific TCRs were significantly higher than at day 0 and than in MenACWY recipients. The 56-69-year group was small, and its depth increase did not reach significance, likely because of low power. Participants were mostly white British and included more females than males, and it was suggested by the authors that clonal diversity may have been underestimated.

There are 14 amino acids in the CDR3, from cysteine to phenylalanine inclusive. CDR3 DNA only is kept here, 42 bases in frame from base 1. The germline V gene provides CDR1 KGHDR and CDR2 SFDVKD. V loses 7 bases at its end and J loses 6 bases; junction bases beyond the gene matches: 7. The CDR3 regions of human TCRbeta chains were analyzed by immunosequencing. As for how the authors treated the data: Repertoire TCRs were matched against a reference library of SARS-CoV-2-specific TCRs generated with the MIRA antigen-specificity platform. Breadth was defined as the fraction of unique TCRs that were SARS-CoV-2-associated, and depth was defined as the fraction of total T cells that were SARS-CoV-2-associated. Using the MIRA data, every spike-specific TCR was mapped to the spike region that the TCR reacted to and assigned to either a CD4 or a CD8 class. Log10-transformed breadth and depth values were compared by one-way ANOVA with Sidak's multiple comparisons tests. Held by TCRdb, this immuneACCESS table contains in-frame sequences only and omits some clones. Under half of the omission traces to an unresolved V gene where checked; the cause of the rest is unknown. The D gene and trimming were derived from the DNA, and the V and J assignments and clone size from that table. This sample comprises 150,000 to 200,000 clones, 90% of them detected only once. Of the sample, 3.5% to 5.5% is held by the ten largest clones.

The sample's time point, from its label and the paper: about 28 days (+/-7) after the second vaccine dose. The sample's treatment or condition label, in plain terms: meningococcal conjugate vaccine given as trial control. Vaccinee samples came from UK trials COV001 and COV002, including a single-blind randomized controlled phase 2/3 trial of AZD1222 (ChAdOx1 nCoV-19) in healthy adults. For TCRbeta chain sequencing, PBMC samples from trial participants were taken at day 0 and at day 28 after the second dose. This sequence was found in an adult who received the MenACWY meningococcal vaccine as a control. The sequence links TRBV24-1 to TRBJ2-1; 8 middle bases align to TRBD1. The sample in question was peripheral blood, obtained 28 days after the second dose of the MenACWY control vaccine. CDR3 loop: CATSWTGHSNEQFF. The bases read TGTGCCACCAGCTGGACAGGGCATAGCAATGAGCAGTTCTTC.